This T cell receptor (beta chain) was retrieved from a study of blood T cell repertoires in COVID-19. Losses at the gene ends were 5 bases for V and 6 bases for J; bases not matched to a gene: 10. The germline gives CDR1 SGHDN, CDR2 FVKESK. The CDR3 sequence is 15 residues long. Per the original methods: Amplification with reference gene primers provided the estimates of nucleated cell counts. Libraries were prepared by immunoSEQ multiplex PCR; TCRdb keeps only in-frame clonotypes and omits some of them. V, J and clone size are taken as reported in that table, and D and trimming were inferred from the DNA itself. The table lists roughly 220,000 clones, 70% to 85% of them singletons.

J is TRBJ1-2 and V is TRBV14; TRBD1 aligns across 9 bases. The clonotype comes from a woman between 40 and 55 years old who had recovered from COVID-19. Material for sequencing was peripheral blood. This CDR3 is CASSSRDRVSNGYTF. CDR3 DNA sequence: TGTGCCAGCAGCTCCCGGGACAGGGTCTCAAATGGCTACACCTTC. The whole variable domain, remainder taken from reference TRBV14 and TRBJ1-2, is EAGVTQFPSHSVIEKGQTVTLRCDPISGHDNLYWYRRVMGKEIKFLLHFVKESKQDESGMPNNRFLAERTGGTYSTLKVQPAELEDSGVYFCASSSRDRVSNGYTFGSGTRLTVV.